The 24 T cell receptor beta chains in this list originate from one sample, sequenced in a study of blood T cell repertoires in COVID-19. The data were produced by immunoSEQ multiplex PCR, yet TCRdb's version contains in-frame clones alone and is incomplete. The repertoire consists of 150,000 to 200,000 clones, with around 87% occurring once and the leading ten covering around 2.6%. The sequencing sample was made of peripheral blood. These receptors originate from a man between 40 and 49 years old with active or convalescent COVID-19.

In this sample, this clone turned up once. The chain links TRBV5-1 to TRBJ1-4; 8 positions match TRBD1. The ends lost 3 bases at V and 7 bases at J; junction bases unmatched: 5. The CDR3 has 14 amino acids. The germline CDR1 and CDR2 sequences are SGHRS and YFSETQ. Here the CDR3 DNA reads TGCGCCAGCAGCTGGGGAGACAGGGGTGAAAAACTGTTTTTT. The encoded protein is CASSWGDRGEKLFF.

V and J are TRBV7-8 and TRBJ2-1; 9 nucleotides line up with TRBD2. The CDR3 is 16 residues long. Germline V gene sequence: CDR1 SGHVS, CDR2 FQNEAQ. V shed 7 bases and J 2 bases; nucleotides not matched to a gene: 9. DNA for the CDR3: TGTGCCAGCATCCCACAAGCGGGGGGCGCCTACAATGAGCAGTTCTTC. Translated, it gives CASIPQAGGAYNEQFF.

V usage is TRBV5-1 and J usage is TRBJ1-1; 7 positions agree with TRBD1. Germline-derived CDR1 and CDR2 are SGHRS and YFSETQ. The ends lost 4 bases at V and 1 base at J; junction bases unmatched: 10. There are 16 residues in the CDR3. The CDR3 here is CASSPSGGFANTEAFF. CDR3 DNA sequence: TGCGCCAGCAGCCCTTCAGGGGGTTTCGCGAACACTGAAGCTTTCTTT.

This chain links TRBV15 with TRBJ2-5; 7 bases fit TRBD2. V lost 0 bases, J lost 4 bases, and 2 bases stayed unmatched. In germline, CDR1 is LNHNV, CDR2 YYDKDF (reference sequence). The CDR3 contains 14 residues. The CDR3 reads CATSRDPGGETQYF. The CDR3 DNA reads TGTGCCACCAGCAGAGATCCGGGAGGAGAGACCCAGTACTTC.

The chain recombines TRBV6-1 with TRBJ1-1, with D possibly TRBD1 on 6 matching bases. V was trimmed by 0 bases and J by 11 bases, leaving 10 bases between them. This CDR3 has 12 amino acids. Germline V gene data show CDR1 as MNHNS and CDR2 as SASEGT. DNA of the CDR3: TGTGCCAGCAGTGAAGCGGAGGGGGGGGCTTTCTTT. Its protein product is CASSEAEGGAFF.

CDR3 amino acids: CASSLEAGGRDTQYF. The CDR3 DNA reads TGTGCCAGCAGTCTAGAAGCGGGGGGAAGGGATACGCAGTATTTT. The V call is TRBV6-4, the J call TRBJ2-3; 9 positions match TRBD2. The V gene's germline CDR1 is MRHNA and CDR2 SNTAGT. The CDR3 sequence is 15 residues long. After removal of 5 bases from V and 6 bases from J, the junction contained 9 bases not matched to a gene.

The chain couples TRBV5-5 to TRBJ1-5; D is perhaps TRBD1 (5 bases). This CDR3 region has 14 residues. CDR1 SGHKS and CDR2 YYEKEE come from the germline V gene (reference sequence). V was trimmed by 0 bases and J by 4 bases, leaving 8 bases between them. This CDR3 is CASSLGQINQPQHF. The CDR3 coding sequence is TGTGCCAGCAGCTTGGGACAGATAAATCAGCCCCAGCATTTT. The full variable domain, completed using reference TRBV5-5 and TRBJ1-5, is DAGVTQSPTHLIKTRGQQVTLRCSPISGHKSVSWYQQVLGQGPQFIFQYYEKEERGRGNFPDRFSARQFPNYSSELNVNALLLGDSALYLCASSLGQINQPQHFGDGTRLSIL.

The chain links TRBV18 to TRBJ1-6; D may be TRBD1 (5 bases). Germline V gene data show CDR1 as KGHSH and CDR2 as LQKENI. CDR3 size: 15 residues. V shed 4 bases and J shed 9 bases, with 16 bases lying between them. The CDR3 region has the DNA TGTGCCAGCTCACGCGAAAGGGGTATGGCTTCACCCCTCCACTTT. As protein: CASSRERGMASPLHF.

V usage is TRBV15 and J usage is TRBJ1-3; 10 bases fit TRBD1. V lost 4 bases and J lost 2; bases outside the gene matches: 11. From germline, CDR1 is LNHNV and CDR2 YYDKDF (reference sequence). This CDR3 has 18 residues. The CDR3 DNA follows: TGTGCCACCAGCAAGAGTTTGGGACAGGGGTTAGCTGGAAACACCATATATTTT. It yields the protein CATSKSLGQGLAGNTIYF.

The gene calls are TRBV9 and TRBJ1-4, with 9 bases aligning to TRBD1. CDR1 is SGDLS, CDR2 YYNGEE, per germline. This CDR3 contains 15 residues. V lost 0 bases and J lost 8; bases outside the gene matches: 5. CDR3 bases: TGTGCCAGCAGCGTAGAACCGGGACAGGGAGAAAAACTGTTTTTT. Translated, it gives CASSVEPGQGEKLFF.

Only a few counts were recorded for this clone. This chain joins TRBV16 and TRBJ1-1, with 11 bases identical to TRBD1. The germline V gene has CDR1 KGHSY and CDR2 FQNENV. Trimming took 2 bases from V and 4 from J; bases not matched to a gene: 3. The CDR3 has 15 residues. The DNA for the CDR3 is TGTGCCAGCAGCCAAGGGACAGGGGGAGCCACTGAAGCTTTCTTT. Translating it yields CASSQGTGGATEAFF.

CDR3 sequence: CASSQVPGLISAGYEQYF. DNA of the CDR3: TGTGCCAGCAGCCAAGTGCCGGGACTAATCTCCGCGGGCTACGAGCAGTACTTC. This chain connects TRBV3-1 (or the pseudogene TRBV3-2) to TRBJ2-7, with 7 bases identical to TRBD2. The CDR3 consists of 18 residues. Trimming cost V 1 base and J 3 bases; bases outside gene matches: 15. The germline V gene has CDR1 LGHDT and CDR2 YNNKEL (reference sequence).

V and J are TRBV5-6 and TRBJ1-2; D gene ambiguous. From germline, CDR1 is SGHDT and CDR2 YYEEEE. The germline V and J ends were trimmed by 0 bases and 8 bases, with 20 bases remaining between them. This CDR3 has 16 amino acids. The CDR3 loop reads CASSLVVGQSLEGYTF. CDR3 nucleotides: TGTGCCAGCAGCTTGGTGGTCGGTCAGAGCTTGGAGGGCTACACCTTC.

This clone was picked up many times. The chain carries TRBV29-1 and TRBJ1-2; D unclear. Looked up from germline, CDR1 is SQVTM and CDR2 is ANQGSEA. This CDR3 is 15 amino acids long. V shed 2 bases and J shed 3 bases, with 16 bases lying between them. The DNA of the CDR3 is TGCAGCGTTGAATTATTCACAGCCCATGACTATGGCTACACCTTC. Protein product: CSVELFTAHDYGYTF.

V and J are TRBV7-8 and TRBJ2-1; 7 bases agree with TRBD1. The ends lost 5 bases at V and 7 bases at J; junction bases unmatched: 11. The length of the CDR3 is 15 residues. Germline V lookup: CDR1 SGHVS, CDR2 FQNEAQ. CDR3 sequence: CASSTTGTVSNEQFF. The CDR3, as DNA: TGTGCCAGCAGCACGACCGGGACAGTGAGTAATGAGCAGTTCTTC.

This chain links TRBV19 with TRBJ2-2, with 11 bases fitting TRBD2. The CDR3 totals 14 residues. CDR1 and CDR2 (germline): LNHDA, SQIVND (reference sequence). Trimming cost V 6 bases and J 4 bases; bases outside gene matches: 1. CDR3 loop: CASSGLAGTGELFF. CDR3 coding DNA: TGTGCCAGTAGCGGACTAGCGGGCACCGGGGAGCTGTTTTTT.

The genes are TRBV19 and TRBJ1-6, with TRBD1 identical over 9 bases. Germline V gene data show CDR1 as LNHDA and CDR2 as SQIVND (reference sequence). The V and J ends lost 4 bases and 7 bases, in that order; junction bases with no gene match: 5. The CDR3 runs to 15 residues. The CDR3, as DNA: TGTGCCAGTAGTACCGGGACAGGGAGGAATTCACCCCTCCACTTT. Its protein product is CASSTGTGRNSPLHF.

This chain joins TRBV5-1 and TRBJ1-1; D ambiguous. V was clipped by 6 bases and J by 0 bases, with 12 bases between them. Germline V gives CDR1 SGHRS, CDR2 YFSETQ. CDR3 length equals 14 residues. CDR3: CASKREEMNTEAFF. Here the CDR3 DNA reads TGCGCCAGCAAGCGGGAGGAAATGAACACTGAAGCTTTCTTT.

The V gene is TRBV30, the J gene TRBJ1-2; a possible D gene is TRBD1 (5 bases). The CDR3 runs 14 residues. Germline assignment: CDR1 GTSNPN and CDR2 SVGIG (reference sequence). Trimming stripped 5 bases from V and 3 bases from J, with 16 bases between. The CDR3 DNA sequence: TGTGCCTGGGTGCCATCAGGGAAGTACTATGGCTACACCTTC. This codes for CAWVPSGKYYGYTF.

The chain carries TRBV9 and TRBJ1-1, with D possibly matching TRBD1 (5 bases). V was clipped by 4 bases and J by 2 bases, with 12 bases between them. The CDR3 has 14 amino acids. The germline V gene has CDR1 SGDLS and CDR2 YYNGEE. For the CDR3, the DNA is TGTGCCAGCAGCCCGTGGGGGGAAAACACTGAAGCTTTCTTT. Amino acids: CASSPWGENTEAFF.

The rearrangement joins TRBV11-1 to TRBJ1-1, with TRBD1 matching over 8 bases. Trimming at V came to 2 bases and at J to 6 bases, leaving 5 bases not matched to a gene. Germline loops: CDR1 SGHAT, CDR2 FQDESV (reference sequence). There are 14 residues in the CDR3. As DNA, the CDR3 is TGTGCCAGCAGCTTACGACAGGGGATGCCTGAAGCTTTCTTT. Translating gives CASSLRQGMPEAFF.

This clone was observed once. The chain joins TRBV5-1 to TRBJ1-6; the match to TRBD1 covers 7 bases. After removal of 3 bases from V and 0 bases from J, the junction contained 6 bases not matched to a gene. CDR3 length: 17 amino acids. Germline assignment: CDR1 SGHRS and CDR2 YFSETQ. The CDR3, as DNA: TGCGCCAGCAGCTCAAACAGGGGTGGCTCCTATAATTCACCCCTCCACTTT. Amino acid sequence: CASSSNRGGSYNSPLHF.

This chain connects TRBV7-2 to TRBJ2-3; 10 nucleotides match TRBD2. Germline CDR1 SGHTA, CDR2 FQGNSA. V lost 6 bases, J lost 1 base, and 7 bases stayed unmatched. CDR3 length: 16 residues. CDR3 protein: CASRLERGGRTDTQYF. The CDR3 nucleotides are TGTGCCAGCAGACTTGAGCGGGGGGGGCGCACAGATACGCAGTATTTT.

The V gene is TRBV10-1, the J gene TRBJ2-5; 11 positions agree with TRBD2. Germline CDR1 and CDR2: WNHNN and SYGVQD (reference sequence). This CDR3 is 14 amino acids long. V gave up 6 bases and J gave up 5 bases; unmatched junction bases: 5. The CDR3 coding sequence is TGCGCCAGCAGCTTTAGCGGGGGGGTTGAGACCCAGTACTTC. It is translated as CASSFSGGVETQYF.